This section outlines one T cell receptor (beta chain) sequence together with its context. Its antigen is unidentified. This sample was taken from a study of tumor-infiltrating lymphocytes in localized non-small cell lung cancer. Notes on the study in general: T-cell fraction did not differ between immunotypes IM1 and IM2.

Assay: immunoSEQ multiplex PCR; the TCRdb copy retains only in-frame clones and omits some. Here the sample spans about 12,000 clones, around 80% being singletons. This TCR came from a human donor with non-small cell lung cancer. The sample taken for sequencing was lung tumor tissue.

The CDR3 sequence: CASRIGRAYEAFF. The CDR3 DNA reads TGTGCCAGCAGAATCGGACGGGCCTATGAAGCTTTCTTT. The rearrangement joins TRBV6-5 to TRBJ1-1; D is ambiguous. This CDR3 contains 13 residues. The germline V gene has CDR1 MNHEY and CDR2 SVGAGI. V was shortened by 6 bases and J by 7 bases, with 15 bases between the two germline ends.